This T cell receptor beta chain is drawn from a study of blood T cell repertoires in COVID-19. On the study more broadly: Italy, Spain and the United States were the sources of the convalescent and acute COVID-19 samples. Sample material is recorded as cDNA or gDNA derived from T cells, B-cell-depleted T cells, or PBMCs.

Original processing methods: Cell counts per sample came from amplifying reference gene primers. The method was immunoSEQ multiplex PCR; TCRdb's version includes in-frame clones alone and lacks a portion of them. Clone size and V and J calls were adopted from that table, with D and trimming inferred from the DNA. The top ten hold less than 7.5% of the sample, which has under 250,000 clones, 75% to 90% seen once. This TCR came from a man in his 60s who had recovered from COVID-19. The sequencing sample was made of peripheral blood.

In DNA, the CDR3 is TGTGCCAGCAGCTTTTATCGGGAGTCCGGGGAGCTGTTTTTT. This translates into CASSFYRESGELFF. V gene TRBV5-4 combines with J gene TRBJ2-2; a weak D match, TRBD2 (6 bases). The CDR3 has 14 residues. Trimming stripped 2 bases from V and 6 bases from J, with 11 bases between. The germline V gene has CDR1 SGHNT and CDR2 YYREEE (reference sequence).